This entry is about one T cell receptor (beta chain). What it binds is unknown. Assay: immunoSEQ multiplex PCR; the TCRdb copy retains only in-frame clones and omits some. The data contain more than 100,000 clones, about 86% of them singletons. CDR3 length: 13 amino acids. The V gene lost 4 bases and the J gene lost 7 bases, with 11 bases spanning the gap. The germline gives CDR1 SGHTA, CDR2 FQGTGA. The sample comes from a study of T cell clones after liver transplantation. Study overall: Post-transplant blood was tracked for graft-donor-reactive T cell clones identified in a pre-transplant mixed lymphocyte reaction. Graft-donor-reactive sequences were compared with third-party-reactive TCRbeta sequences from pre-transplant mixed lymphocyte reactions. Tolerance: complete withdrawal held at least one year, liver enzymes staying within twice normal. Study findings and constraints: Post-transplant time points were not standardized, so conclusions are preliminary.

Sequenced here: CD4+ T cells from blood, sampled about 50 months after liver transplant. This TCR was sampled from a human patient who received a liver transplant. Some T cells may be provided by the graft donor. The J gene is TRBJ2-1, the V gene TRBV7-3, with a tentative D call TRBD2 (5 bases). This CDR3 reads CASSSGIPNEQFF. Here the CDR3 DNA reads TGTGCCAGCAGCTCCGGGATCCCAAATGAGCAGTTCTTC.